Described below is a single T cell receptor beta chain sequence and its context. This clonotype was counted between two and nine times. The target of this receptor is not known. The input lacks base qualities; no much larger clone sits a single base away. Stable Graves' hyperthyroidism was defined as no progression to ophthalmopathy during 18 months of follow-up. Hyperthyroidism patients were newly diagnosed, with disease duration under 2 months, and aged 18 to 65 years. Any patient with an uncontrolled infection, another autoimmune disease, pregnancy or lactation was excluded. Diagnoses relied on clinical symptoms, serum thyroxine and TRAb, thyroid ultrasound and orbital computed tomography. Ficoll-Paque density gradient centrifugation was used to isolate PBMCs from approximately 10 ml of fresh peripheral blood. Total RNA was extracted with Trizol reagent, and quality was checked on an Agilent 2100 Bioanalyzer.

This sample is part of a study of T cells in Graves' hyperthyroidism and ophthalmopathy (dated by TCRdb to between 2019 and 2020). In terms of the full investigation: Peripheral blood samples were taken at initial diagnosis, before any treatment was given. Once sampling was done, hyperthyroidism patients were given methimazole at a starting dose of 30 mg daily, whereas ophthalmopathy patients were given high-dose intravenous methylprednisolone. The approximately 95 discovery patients were divided at random into training and test sets in a 7:3 ratio. TCR Vbeta CDR3 sequencing of approximately 140 peripheral blood samples (43 ophthalmopathy, roughly 72 hyperthyroidism and approximately 17 progressor patients) is reported in the paper. Thyroid tissue and blood T-cell repertoires from roughly six Graves' hyperthyroidism patients were also compared in the study. An independent validation cohort of around 20 hyperthyroidism patients and 17 patients who later progressed to ophthalmopathy tested prospective prediction of ophthalmopathy. To identify TCR V-J signatures that set the groups apart, the researchers used a discovery cohort of 95 to 100 patients, made up of 43 with Graves' ophthalmopathy and 55 to 65 with stable Graves' hyperthyroidism.

The TCR beta CDR3 regions were amplified from RNA transcripts. The TCR CDR3 was subjected to a first round of RT-PCR using the HTBI primer set and the Qiagen OneStep RT-PCR kit. Libraries were constructed in a second round of multiplex PCR, after which size selection and purification were carried out. Paired-end sequencing of the libraries was performed with 100 bp reads on an Illumina HiSeq2000. The authors' analysis ran thus. Raw data were processed with SOAPnuke, discarding reads with adapters, uncalled bases, mean Phred below 15, or no exact constant-primer or identifier match. High-quality paired reads were merged using COPE v1.2.5, and each unique nucleotide sequence was defined as a clonotype. MiTCR v1.1 was used to align clonotypes to the IMGT TRBV, TRBD and TRBJ reference segments. Only V-J combinations with frequency above 0.0001, covering about 99% of repertoires, were analysed. The TCS score was defined as the ratio of F50 (clonal expansion) to E x V (chaos), calculated using BLOSUM62-based TCRdist between CDR3 peptides within each V-J. Welch's t-statistics and random forest reduced 500 to 650 V-J features to 13, which were used in a naive Bayes classifier (R e1071). TCRdb applied fastp at Q25 and MiXCR to the public reads, then kept only in-frame beta chains. Each CDR3 protein appears once, grouped with its most common genes and DNA. Here the V and J calls rest on TCRdb's processing, not on the authors' analysis. Present in this sample are 550,000 to 800,000 distinct CDR3 sequences, roughly 15% of which were seen just once. The leading ten clones occupy 8.4% of the sample.

Paper-wide results and their limitations: Most expanded thyroid clonotypes (frequency above 0.001) were also detected in blood, suggesting blood repertoires may reflect thyroid immune responses. Sample size was not statistically predetermined, and blinding of investigators to group allocation was not performed. A model built on a 13 V-J signature distinguished ophthalmopathy from stable hyperthyroidism, reaching roughly 88% sensitivity and 81.08% specificity in cross-validation and 80%/75% in testing. During validation, the model predicted progression to ophthalmopathy a median of roughly six months ahead of onset, with almost 71% sensitivity and 72% to 80% specificity.

Trimming removed 4 bases from V and 0 bases from J; the gene matches leave 5 bases unexplained. CDR1 is given as LGHNA and CDR2 as YNFKEQ, both from the germline V gene. Inclusive of the bounding cysteine and phenylalanine, the CDR3 is 15 residues long. Only the CDR3 region is kept as DNA, spanning 45 bases read in frame from base 1. Recombination connected TRBV4-2 to TRBJ2-7; a stretch of 8 junction bases matches TRBD1. The source material was blood. The source of this sequence is a man aged 18 to 35 with Graves' hyperthyroidism. The CDR3 protein: CASSRMGQDSYEQYF. The DNA reads as follows: TGTGCCAGCAGCCGAATGGGACAGGACTCCTACGAGCAGTACTTC.